Presented here are 2 T cell receptor beta chains from one specimen sequenced in a study of CD8 T cells in Susac syndrome. Random hexamers primed reverse transcription of roughly 0.5 to 1 ug RNA. MiXCR, run by TCRdb on the immunoSEQ multiplex PCR reads, gives a single entry per CDR3 protein. This sample carries some 120,000 distinct CDR3 sequences, approximately 96% of them seen once, and the ten largest clones take over 0.07%. The sequencing sample was made of CD4+ T cells from PBMCs. The receptor source for this set is a human donor in good health.

The chain has TRBV7-9 and TRBJ2-5; the D is unclear. The CDR3 runs to 14 residues. Trimming took 3 bases from V and 0 from J, leaving 8 bases between them. Germline V CDR1 and CDR2: SEHNR, FQNEAQ (reference sequence). The CDR3 reads CASSFSRDQETQYF. DNA of the CDR3: TGTGCCAGCAGCTTCAGTAGGGACCAAGAGACCCAGTACTTC.

V gene TRBV27 combines with J gene TRBJ2-7, with 11 bases identical to TRBD2. J was trimmed by 5 bases and V by 8 bases; bases with no gene match: 8. Germline V lookup: CDR1 MNHEY, CDR2 SMNVEV (reference sequence). This CDR3 spans 14 amino acids. For the CDR3, the DNA is TGTGCCAGCGACGATAGCGGGAGGGAGGACGAGCAGTACTTC. This gives the protein CASDDSGREDEQYF.